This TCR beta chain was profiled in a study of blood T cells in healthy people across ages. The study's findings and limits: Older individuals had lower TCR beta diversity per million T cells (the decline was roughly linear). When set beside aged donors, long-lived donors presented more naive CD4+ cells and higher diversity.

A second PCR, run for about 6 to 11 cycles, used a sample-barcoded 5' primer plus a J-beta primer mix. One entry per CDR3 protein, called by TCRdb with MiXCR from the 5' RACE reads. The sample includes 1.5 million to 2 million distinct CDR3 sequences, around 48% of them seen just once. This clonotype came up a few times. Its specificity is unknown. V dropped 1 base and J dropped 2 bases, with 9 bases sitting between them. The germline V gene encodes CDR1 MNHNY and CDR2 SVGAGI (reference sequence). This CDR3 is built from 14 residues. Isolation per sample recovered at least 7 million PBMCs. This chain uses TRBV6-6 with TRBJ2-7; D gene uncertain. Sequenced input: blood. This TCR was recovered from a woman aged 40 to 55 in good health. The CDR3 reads CASSYFSDTYEQYF. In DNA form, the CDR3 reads TGTGCCAGCAGTTACTTTAGTGATACCTACGAGCAGTACTTC.